This entry features one T cell receptor (beta chain) sequence. The source of the sample is a study of shared T cell receptors in the human thymus. Here immunoSEQ multiplex PCR was the method, and the copy in TCRdb shows in-frame clones only, minus some. The sample has over 450,000 clones, 70% to 80% seen once. With V trimmed by 3 bases and J by 5 bases, 4 bases remained unmatched. Germline V gene lookup returns CDR1 SGHNT and CDR2 YYREEE (reference sequence). There are 14 residues in the CDR3. The same data also went into a second study, on human thymus T cells. That report notes: During corrective heart surgery, resections were taken, and the thymus tissue came from them.

Source material: thymocytes. This receptor was obtained from a boy under three years old with a congenital heart defect. The chain links TRBV5-4 to TRBJ2-2; TRBD1 matches at 7 bases. Here the CDR3 DNA reads TGTGCCAGCAGCTCCGGGACAGAGACCGGGGAGCTGTTTTTT. It codes for CASSSGTETGELFF. Combining the CDR3 with reference TRBV5-4 and TRBJ2-2 gives the whole variable domain ETGVTQSPTHLIKTRGQQVTLRCSSQSGHNTVSWYQQALGQGPQFIFQYYREEENGRGNFPPRFSGLQFPNYSSELNVNALELDDSALYLCASSSGTETGELFFGEGSRLTVL.